A single sample gave rise to the 13 T cell receptor beta chains below, sequenced in a study of blood T cell repertoires in COVID-19. Clones were sequenced by immunoSEQ multiplex PCR, and TCRdb holds only the in-frame ones, with some missing. Of 450,000 or so clones in the sample, approximately 90% were seen once. Sequences were obtained from peripheral blood. Receptors originate from a man between 18 and 35 years old with COVID-19, enrolled during active disease.

The V and J genes are TRBV4-1 and TRBJ2-7, with 7 bases fitting TRBD2. This CDR3 has 13 residues. V dropped 5 bases and J dropped 3; count of bases not matched to a gene: 4. CDR1 is MGHRA and CDR2 is YSYEKL in the germline V gene. The CDR3 here is CASSLTSDYEQYF. In nucleotides, the CDR3 is TGCGCCAGCAGCTTAACTAGCGACTACGAGCAGTACTTC.

The chain carries TRBV24-1 and TRBJ2-3; 7 bases line up with TRBD1. CDR1 is KGHDR and CDR2 is SFDVKD in the germline V gene. Trimming at V came to 2 bases and at J to 0 bases, leaving 10 bases not matched to a gene. This CDR3 has 18 residues. The CDR3 DNA sequence: TGTGCCACCAGTGATTACATTTTAGGGGGCGCTAGCACAGATACGCAGTATTTT. Translation: CATSDYILGGASTDTQYF.

In DNA form, the CDR3 reads TGTGCCAGTGGACCAGCGGACTATGGCTACACCTTC. Translation: CASGPADYGYTF. The chain combines TRBV19 with TRBJ1-2; no definite D call. V was shortened by 8 bases and J by 3 bases, with 10 bases between the two germline ends. CDR1 is LNHDA and CDR2 is SQIVND in the germline V gene (reference sequence). This CDR3 is built from 12 residues.

This rearrangement joins TRBV19 to TRBJ2-7; TRBD2 might be the D (7 bases). Per the germline V gene, CDR1 is LNHDA and CDR2 is SQIVND (reference sequence). Trimming shortened V by 5 bases and J by 3 bases, and 11 bases separated the two germline ends. The CDR3 covers 13 residues. The CDR3 DNA reads as TGTGCCAGTAGTCTAGGGGGGGGCTACGAGCAGTACTTC. This sequence encodes CASSLGGGYEQYF.

The CDR3 here is CASSLRVGEEKLFF. CDR3 nucleotides: TGTGCCAGCAGCCTCAGGGTAGGAGAGGAAAAACTGTTTTTT. The chain uses TRBV7-2 and TRBJ1-4; D perhaps matches TRBD1 (5 bases). Germline assignment: CDR1 SGHTA and CDR2 FQGNSA. V lost 5 bases and J lost 8, with 15 bases in between. The CDR3 is made up of 14 amino acids.

The V call is TRBV18, the J call TRBJ2-1; 12 nucleotides agree with TRBD2. This CDR3 is 15 amino acids long. V lost 5 bases, J lost 4 bases, and 3 bases stayed unmatched. Germline V CDR1 and CDR2: KGHSH, LQKENI. CDR3 bases: TGTGCCAGCTCAGCAACTAGCGGGGGGTACAATGAGCAGTTCTTC. Translation gives CASSATSGGYNEQFF.

The rearrangement links TRBV9 to TRBJ2-2, with 13 bases fitting TRBD2. The CDR3 contains 18 residues. Germline loops: CDR1 SGDLS, CDR2 YYNGEE. The V segment lost 3 bases and the J segment 3 bases; nucleotides outside the gene matches: 8. The CDR3 DNA sequence: TGTGCCAGCAGCGCGCGGTTTGGACTAGCGGGAGACACCGGGGAGCTGTTTTTT. This sequence encodes CASSARFGLAGDTGELFF. The full variable domain, its missing parts supplied by reference TRBV9 and TRBJ2-2, is DSGVTQTPKHLITATGQRVTLRCSPRSGDLSVYWYQQSLDQGLQFLIQYYNGEERAKGNILERFSAQQFPDLHSELNLSSLELGDSALYFCASSARFGLAGDTGELFFGEGSRLTVL.

This clone was seen a handful of times. This chain uses TRBV12-2 with TRBJ1-3; the table calls TRBD1, which could not be checked here. TRBV12-2 is a recognized pseudogene. This CDR3 has 14 amino acids. This CDR3 reads CASRLGRTAYTIYF. As DNA, the CDR3 is TGTGCAAGTCGCTTAGGGAGGACAGCTTACACCATATATTTT.

The rearrangement links TRBV29-1 to TRBJ1-6; D gene uncertain. Trimming shortened V by 4 bases and J by 10 bases, and 14 bases separated the two germline ends. The V gene's germline CDR1 is SQVTM and CDR2 ANQGSEA. The CDR3 consists of 13 residues. The CDR3 DNA is TGCAGCGTTGGGGTGGGCGCAGGATCACCCCTCCACTTT. This sequence encodes CSVGVGAGSPLHF.

J is TRBJ1-2 and V is TRBV30; a weak D match, TRBD1 (5 bases). The V gene's germline CDR1 is GTSNPN and CDR2 SVGIG (reference sequence). V lost 3 bases, J lost 6 bases, and 11 bases lay in between. The CDR3 runs 12 residues. CDR3 sequence: CAWRGALDGYTF. Here the CDR3 DNA reads TGTGCCTGGAGAGGGGCCTTGGATGGCTACACCTTC.

The chain links TRBV19 to TRBJ2-1; D ambiguous. The CDR3 is 13 residues long. Germline V gives CDR1 LNHDA, CDR2 SQIVND (reference sequence). The ends were cut back, 7 bases at V and 8 bases at J, with 15 bases in the middle. The CDR3 loop is CASNRSLRDEQFF. The DNA for the CDR3 is TGTGCCAGTAACCGGTCCTTACGGGATGAGCAGTTCTTC.

The chain links TRBV11-2 to TRBJ2-7; TRBD2 aligns across 10 bases. The length of the CDR3 is 16 residues. Trimming took 1 base from V and 0 from J; bases not matched to a gene: 3. Looked up from germline, CDR1 is SGHAT and CDR2 is FQNNGV. The CDR3 DNA is TGTGCCAGCAGCTTAGTGGCTAGCGGGAGCTCCTACGAGCAGTACTTC. Translation: CASSLVASGSSYEQYF.

The CDR3 DNA reads as TGTGCCAGCAGTACGGACAGCTCCTACGAGCAGTACTTC. It translates to CASSTDSSYEQYF. The chain combines TRBV7-8 with TRBJ2-7; D is perhaps TRBD1 (6 bases). V lost 6 bases, J lost 0 bases, and 9 bases lay in between. The CDR3 contains 13 residues. Germline CDR1 and CDR2: SGHVS and FQNEAQ.